This passage covers 7 T cell receptor beta chains from one sample sequenced in a study of T cell changes during pregnancy in multiple sclerosis. The data were produced by immunoSEQ multiplex PCR, yet TCRdb's version contains in-frame clones alone and is incomplete. Here the sample spans nearly 80,000 clones, around 90% being singletons. Sequenced material: CD4+ T cells from peripheral blood mononuclear cells, taken before pregnancy. The receptors originated from a female donor with multiple sclerosis, enrolled in a pregnancy study.

V and J are TRBV9 and TRBJ1-3; 7 positions agree with TRBD1. V was pared by 1 base and J by 3 bases, with 4 bases of the junction left unmatched. The CDR3 totals 15 residues. Germline CDR1 and CDR2: SGDLS and YYNGEE. In DNA form, the CDR3 reads TGTGCCAGCAGCGTATCGGGACAGCTTGGAAACACCATATATTTT. Its translation is CASSVSGQLGNTIYF.

The chain employs TRBV30 and TRBJ2-7; a weak D match, TRBD1 (6 bases). Trimming left V 6 bases short and J 1 base short, with 10 bases between. CDR1 and CDR2 (germline): GTSNPN, SVGIG (reference sequence). The CDR3 is 12 amino acids. The CDR3 loop reads CACTGPSYEQYF. The CDR3 coding sequence is TGTGCCTGTACAGGGCCTTCCTACGAGCAGTACTTC.

This chain connects TRBV6-4 to TRBJ2-1, with unresolved D. Trimming left V 8 bases short and J 0 bases short, with 14 bases between. Germline CDR1 MRHNA, CDR2 SNTAGT. This CDR3 comprises 15 residues. The CDR3, as DNA: TGTGCCAGCCGAGCGACCGAGAGCTCCTACAATGAGCAGTTCTTC. It specifies CASRATESSYNEQFF.

The chain joins TRBV2 to TRBJ1-1; D is possibly TRBD1 (5 bases). In germline, CDR1 is SNHLY, CDR2 FYNNEI. The CDR3 loop spans 15 amino acids. Trimming shortened V by 7 bases and J by 5 bases, and 20 bases separated the two germline ends. CDR3 DNA: TGTGCCAGCACTCTTTCCTGGAGGGGAGGGACTGAAGCTTTCTTT. Protein: CASTLSWRGGTEAFF. The entire variable domain, with the rest obtained from reference TRBV2 and TRBJ1-1, is as follows: EPEVTQTPSHQVTQMGQEVILRCVPISNHLYFYWYRQILGQKVEFLVSFYNNEISEKSEIFDDQFSVERPDGSNFTLKIRSTKLEDSAMYFCASTLSWRGGTEAFFGQGTRLTVV.

This clone was seen once. The V gene is TRBV6-1, the J gene TRBJ2-7; 7 positions match TRBD1. J was trimmed by 6 bases and V by 11 bases; bases with no gene match: 7. The CDR3 consists of 11 residues. CDR1 and CDR2 (germline): MNHNS, SASEGT. CDR3 loop: CAVTGLVEQYF. DNA of the CDR3: TGTGCCGTGACAGGGTTGGTCGAGCAGTACTTC.

The rearrangement uses TRBV14 and TRBJ1-2, with D tentatively TRBD1 (5 bases). The CDR3 sequence is 14 residues long. Germline V gives CDR1 SGHDN, CDR2 FVKESK. V lost 4 bases and J 4 bases, leaving 13 bases between the germline ends. The CDR3 protein is CASSPPGRAYGYTF. CDR3 nucleotides: TGTGCCAGCAGCCCCCCGGGCAGGGCCTATGGCTACACCTTC.

In this sample, this clone turned up a few times. The rearrangement links TRBV30 to TRBJ2-2; TRBD2 might be the D (5 bases). V shed 3 bases and J shed 0 bases, with 8 bases lying between them. The CDR3 loop spans 14 amino acids. Germline CDR1 GTSNPN, CDR2 SVGIG (reference sequence). The CDR3: CAWSAGANTGELFF. The CDR3 DNA reads TGTGCCTGGAGCGCCGGGGCGAACACCGGGGAGCTGTTTTTT.